Listed below are T cell receptor beta chains from one sample, sequenced in a study of long-term antiretroviral therapy in people with HIV. Generated by immunoSEQ multiplex PCR, the TCRdb table keeps only in-frame clones and is missing some. The sample lists 17,000 or so clones, 75% to 85% occurring once. Sequenced material: unsorted PBMCs, taken at the start of antiretroviral therapy. The origin of the receptors is a man aged 25 to 40 with HIV. CDR3s include the opening cysteine and the closing phenylalanine or tryptophan. D genes are given only for firm matches. A clone size is listed for some rows: how often the clone was seen (once, few, many), or a class if it is expanded.

d_gene | j_gene | len | v_gene | abundance | CDR3aa | CDR3nt
TRBD2 | TRBJ2-1 | 16 | TRBV27 | . | CASSILAGGAYNEQFF | TGTGCCAGCAGTATACTAGCGGGAGGGGCTTACAATGAGCAGTTCTTC
. | TRBJ2-6 | 19 | TRBV7-9 | large | CASSSLYRAVVSGANVLTF | TGTGCCAGCAGCTCCCTCTACAGGGCAGTAGTCTCTGGGGCCAACGTCCTGACTTTC
. | TRBJ1-4 | 10 | TRBV20-1 | . | CSASGEKLFF | TGCAGTGCTAGCGGGGAAAAACTGTTTTTT
TRBD1 | TRBJ1-5 | 14 | TRBV6-6 | . | CASSPTGGNQPQHF | TGTGCCAGCAGCCCTACAGGGGGCAATCAGCCCCAGCATTTT
TRBD2 | TRBJ2-3 | 18 | TRBV28 | once | CASNLSGTSGAVTDTQYF | TGTGCCAGCAACCTCTCCGGGACTAGCGGGGCCGTCACAGATACGCAGTATTTT
TRBD2 | TRBJ2-3 | 15 | TRBV2 | . | CASSARGGRTDTQYF | TGTGCCAGCAGTGCGCGCGGGGGGCGCACAGATACGCAGTATTTT
TRBD1 | TRBJ2-7 | 14 | TRBV4-1 | few | CASSPGQGIYEQYF | TGCGCCAGCAGCCCAGGACAGGGAATCTACGAGCAGTACTTC
. | TRBJ1-5 | 15 | TRBV7-9 | . | CASSGTPYSNQPQHF | TGTGCCAGCAGCGGGACACCGTATAGCAATCAGCCCCAGCATTTT
. | TRBJ1-1 | 13 | TRBV27 | once | CASSFRGNTEAFF | TGTGCCAGCAGTTTCAGGGGGAACACTGAAGCTTTCTTT
TRBD1 | TRBJ2-1 | 15 | TRBV6-6 | . | CASSALTGGANEQFF | TGTGCCAGCAGTGCCCTGACAGGGGGCGCGAATGAGCAGTTCTTC
TRBD2 | TRBJ2-2 | 13 | TRBV28 | . | CAGASGPTGELFF | TGTGCCGGAGCTAGCGGCCCGACCGGGGAGCTGTTTTTT
. | TRBJ1-2 | 13 | TRBV5-1 | . | CASSFQGSEGYTF | TGCGCCAGCAGCTTTCAGGGGTCGGAGGGCTACACCTTC
TRBD1 | TRBJ2-1 | 15 | TRBV5-1 | once | CASSPGGDSYNEQFF | TGCGCCAGCAGCCCAGGGGGAGACTCCTACAATGAGCAGTTCTTC
TRBD2 | TRBJ2-3 | 15 | TRBV11-2 | . | CASSLSGTFTDTQYF | TGTGCCAGCAGCCTTAGCGGGACATTCACAGATACGCAGTATTTT
. | TRBJ1-2 | 13 | TRBV4-1 | . | CASSLGAGHGYTF | TGTGCCAGCAGCCTGGGGGCAGGGCATGGCTACACCTTC
TRBD2 | TRBJ2-1 | 15 | TRBV28 | . | CASSSGLAAYNEQFF | TGTGCCAGCAGTTCCGGACTAGCGGCATACAATGAGCAGTTCTTC
. | TRBJ2-7 | 12 | TRBV10-2 | . | CASSDASYEQYF | TGCGCCAGCAGTGACGCAAGCTACGAGCAGTACTTC
. | TRBJ1-6 | 15 | TRBV30 | . | CAWSGGPSEDAPLHF | TGTGCCTGGAGTGGGGGACCTTCCGAAGACGCACCCCTCCACTTT
. | TRBJ1-1 | 12 | TRBV18 | . | CASSRDRPEAFF | TGTGCCAGCTCACGAGACCGGCCTGAAGCTTTCTTT
. | TRBJ1-4 | 17 | TRBV5-1 | . | CASSLGVRPATNEKLFF | TGCGCCAGCAGCTTGGGAGTCCGGCCTGCAACTAATGAAAAACTGTTTTTT
. | TRBJ1-5 | 13 | TRBV2 | few | CASSEGPNQPQHF | TGTGCCAGCAGTGAAGGGCCTAATCAGCCCCAGCATTTT
. | TRBJ2-7 | 13 | TRBV4-2 | few | CASSAGPSYEQYF | TGTGCCAGCAGCGCCGGTCCCTCCTACGAGCAGTACTTC
TRBD1 | TRBJ1-5 | 17 | TRBV2 | . | CASTSGDRGSTNQPQHF | TGTGCCAGCACCAGTGGAGACAGGGGGTCTACCAATCAGCCCCAGCATTTT
TRBD2 | TRBJ2-2 | 16 | TRBV28 | . | CASSSPSGRATGELFF | TGTGCCAGCAGTTCCCCGAGCGGGAGGGCGACCGGGGAGCTGTTTTTT
. | TRBJ2-7 | 14 | TRBV19 | few | CASREQGSVYEQYF | TGTGCCAGTAGGGAACAGGGAAGCGTCTACGAGCAGTACTTC
. | TRBJ1-2 | 18 | TRBV2 | . | CASSVTPRQLQGPYGYTF | TGTGCCAGCAGTGTGACTCCCAGACAATTACAGGGCCCCTATGGCTACACCTTC
. | TRBJ1-1 | 16 | TRBV4-2 | . | CASSQLTPLQYTEAFF | TGTGCCAGCAGCCAGCTTACCCCCTTACAGTATACTGAAGCTTTCTTT